This T cell receptor beta chain was found in a study of T cell responses to AZD1222 COVID-19 vaccine. The length of the CDR3 is 11 residues. V gave up 3 bases and J gave up 5 bases, with 4 bases separating them. Study-wide findings and caveats: Mapped onto spike, vaccine-associated CD4 TCRs spanned it and were dominant at 160-218 and 743-854.

To note about this clone: Antigen specificity is unknown.

Sequencing was performed with immunoSEQ multiplex PCR; in TCRdb, only in-frame clones are kept and a portion is missing. Here the sample spans some 130,000 clones, 85% to 90% being singletons. The chain combines TRBV12-3 or TRBV12-4 with TRBJ2-5, with no clear D. The sample in question was peripheral blood, obtained on day 0 of AZD1222 vaccination. This receptor was taken from an adult in good health. CDR3 bases: TGTGCCAGCAGTTTGGAGGAGACCCAGTACTTC. Amino acids: CASSLEETQYF.